The clone carrying this T cell receptor beta chain has a single count. Its antigen is currently unknown. Assay: immunoSEQ multiplex PCR; the TCRdb copy retains only in-frame clones and omits some. This sample yields just over 90,000 clones, of which approximately 91% are seen a single time; 3.5% to 4.5% belongs to the top ten. Germline assignment: CDR1 MNHNY and CDR2 SVGAGI (reference sequence). Losses at the gene ends were 5 bases for V and 0 bases for J; bases not matched to a gene: 6. The CDR3 runs 15 residues. During the collection period, no donor immune events like infections were recorded. The data stem from a study of identifying expanded T cells in peripheral blood. Overall study results and limits: Variance in clone template counts between roughly two-week samples significantly increased with total template count across all healthy donors. Technical replicates showed around 1.3 changed clones; roughly two weeks 15 to 20; four weeks 19.

This TCR was recovered from a person between 18 and 75 years old in good health. Sequenced material: blood. V is TRBV6-6 and J is TRBJ2-7; 8 nucleotides line up with TRBD2. As DNA, the CDR3 is TGTGCCAGCAGTCCTACTAGCGGAAGCTCCTACGAGCAGTACTTC. Protein: CASSPTSGSSYEQYF.